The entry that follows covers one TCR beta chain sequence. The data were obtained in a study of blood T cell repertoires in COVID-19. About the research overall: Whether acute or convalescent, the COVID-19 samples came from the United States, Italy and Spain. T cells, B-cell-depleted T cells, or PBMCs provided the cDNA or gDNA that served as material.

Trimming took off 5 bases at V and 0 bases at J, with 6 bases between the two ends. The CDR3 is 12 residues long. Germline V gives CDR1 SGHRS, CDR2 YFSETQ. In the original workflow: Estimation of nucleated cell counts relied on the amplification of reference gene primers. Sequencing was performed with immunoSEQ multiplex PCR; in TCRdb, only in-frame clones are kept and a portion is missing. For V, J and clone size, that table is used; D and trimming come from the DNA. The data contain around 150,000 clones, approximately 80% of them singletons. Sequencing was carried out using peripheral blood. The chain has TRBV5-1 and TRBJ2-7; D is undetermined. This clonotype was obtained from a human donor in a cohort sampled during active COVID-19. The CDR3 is CASRFSSYEQYF. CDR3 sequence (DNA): TGCGCCAGCAGGTTCTCCTCCTACGAGCAGTACTTC.